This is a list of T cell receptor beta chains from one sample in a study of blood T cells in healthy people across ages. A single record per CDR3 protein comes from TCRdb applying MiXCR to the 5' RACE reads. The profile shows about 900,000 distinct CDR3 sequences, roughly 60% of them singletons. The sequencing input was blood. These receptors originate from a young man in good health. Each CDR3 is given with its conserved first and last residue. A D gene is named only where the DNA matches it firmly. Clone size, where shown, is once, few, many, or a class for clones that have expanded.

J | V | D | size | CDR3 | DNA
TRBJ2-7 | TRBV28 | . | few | CASSLGTGPPYEQYF | TGTGCCAGCAGTTTGGGGACGGGCCCACCCTACGAGCAGTACTTC
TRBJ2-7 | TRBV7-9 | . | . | CASSRSGPRDEQYF | TGTGCCAGCAGCCGAAGCGGACCCAGGGACGAGCAGTACTTC
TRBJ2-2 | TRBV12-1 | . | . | CASSLQGQNTGELFF | TGTGCCAGCAGCTTACAGGGGCAGAACACCGGGGAGCTGTTTTTT
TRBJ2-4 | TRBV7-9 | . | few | CASSLVGRQAKNIQYF | TGTGCCAGCAGCTTAGTCGGGAGACAAGCCAAAAACATTCAGTACTTC
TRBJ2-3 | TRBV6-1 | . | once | CASDGVGADTQYF | TGTGCCAGCGACGGGGTTGGGGCAGATACGCAGTATTTT
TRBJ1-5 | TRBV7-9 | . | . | CASSLGSQIDQPQHF | TGTGCCAGCAGCTTAGGTAGCCAGATAGATCAGCCCCAGCATTTT
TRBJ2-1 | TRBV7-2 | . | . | CASSFRLGGYNEQFF | TGTGCCAGCAGCTTTCGACTAGGCGGGTACAATGAGCAGTTCTTC
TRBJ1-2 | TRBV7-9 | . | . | CASSLSGNYTF | TGTGCCAGCAGCTTAAGTGGAAACTACACCTTC
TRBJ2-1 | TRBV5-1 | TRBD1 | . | CASRQTGDVTNEQFF | TGCGCCAGCAGGCAGACAGGGGACGTTACGAATGAGCAGTTCTTC
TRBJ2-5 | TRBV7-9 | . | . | CASRGWERGEAQYF | TGTGCCAGCAGAGGCTGGGAGAGGGGAGAGGCCCAGTACTTC
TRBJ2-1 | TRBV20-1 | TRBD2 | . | CSARGTSRNNEQFF | TGCAGTGCTAGAGGGACTAGCCGAAATAATGAGCAGTTCTTC
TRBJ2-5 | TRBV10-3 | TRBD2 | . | CAIRARGGQETQYF | TGTGCCATCAGAGCACGGGGGGGCCAAGAGACCCAGTACTTC
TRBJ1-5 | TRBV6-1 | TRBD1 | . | CASSDPGQGARLPQHF | TGTGCCAGCAGTGACCCGGGACAGGGGGCTCGTTTGCCCCAGCATTTT
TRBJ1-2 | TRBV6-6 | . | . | CASRDQGRPSRLGYTF | TGTGCCAGCAGAGACCAGGGTCGCCCCAGCAGATTAGGCTACACCTTC
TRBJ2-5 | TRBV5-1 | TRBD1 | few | CASSDRDRVSEETQYF | TGCGCCAGCAGCGACCGGGACAGGGTTTCCGAAGAGACCCAGTACTTC
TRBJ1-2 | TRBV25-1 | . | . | CASGDWTDNYGYTF | TGTGCCAGCGGGGACTGGACGGACAACTATGGCTACACCTTC
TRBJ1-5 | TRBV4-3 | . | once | CASSQGGASQPQHF | TGCGCCAGCAGCCAAGGGGGCGCGTCTCAGCCCCAGCATTTT
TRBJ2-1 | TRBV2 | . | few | CASERGMRNEQFF | TGTGCCAGCGAGAGGGGAATGAGAAATGAGCAGTTCTTC